The sample holds a few counts of the clone carrying this T cell receptor beta chain. Its matching antigen is unknown. Measured with immunoSEQ multiplex PCR; TCRdb has only the in-frame clones, and not every one. The sample has 90,000 to 120,000 clones, about 90% seen once. The germline V gene has CDR1 KGHSH and CDR2 LQKENI. CDR3 length: 15 residues. With 3 bases clipped from V and 2 bases from J, the junction kept 7 bases outside the gene matches. The data are from a study of T cell responses to AZD1222 COVID-19 vaccine. Study-level findings and limits: The study reported that nearly half of spike-specific TCRs target unmutated variant regions. Donors skewed white British and female; clonal diversity was possibly underestimated.

The sequence was obtained from an adult who received the AZD1222 COVID-19 vaccine. Sequenced material: peripheral blood, taken 28 days after the second AZD1222 dose. This chain uses TRBV18 with TRBJ2-7, with TRBD1 matching 7 bases. In nucleotides, the CDR3 is TGTGCCAGCTCACCCTCCGGGACAGTTGCCTACGAGCAGTACTTC. It yields the protein CASSPSGTVAYEQYF.